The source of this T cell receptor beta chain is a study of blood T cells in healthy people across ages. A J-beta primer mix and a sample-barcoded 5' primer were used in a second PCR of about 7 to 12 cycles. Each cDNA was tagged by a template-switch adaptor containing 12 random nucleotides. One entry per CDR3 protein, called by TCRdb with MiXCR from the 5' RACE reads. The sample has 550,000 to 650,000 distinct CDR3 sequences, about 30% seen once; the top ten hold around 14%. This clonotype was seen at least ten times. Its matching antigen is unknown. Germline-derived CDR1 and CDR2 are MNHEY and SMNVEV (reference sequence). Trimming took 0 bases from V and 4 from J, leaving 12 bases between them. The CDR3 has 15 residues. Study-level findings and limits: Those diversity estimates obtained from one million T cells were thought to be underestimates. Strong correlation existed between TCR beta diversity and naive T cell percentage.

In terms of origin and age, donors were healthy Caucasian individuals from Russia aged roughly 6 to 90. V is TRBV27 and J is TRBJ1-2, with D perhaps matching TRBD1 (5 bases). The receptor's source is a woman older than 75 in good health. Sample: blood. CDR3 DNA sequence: TGTGCCAGCAGTTTATCGGAGGGGAGAAGCTATGGCTACACCTTC. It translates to CASSLSEGRSYGYTF.